The clone carrying this TCR beta chain was observed a few times. The antigen is unknown. Other nucleotide sequences in the sample specify the same CDR3. The entry originates in a study of shared clonotypes between healthy human individuals. The assay was immunoSEQ multiplex PCR, and TCRdb's table has in-frame clones only and misses some. The repertoire holds roughly 680,000 clones, with over 55% as singletons. Whole-study results and caveats: Blood was the sole source, and tissue repertoires probably differ.

The CDR3 extends over 13 amino acids. Germline assignment: CDR1 WNHNN and CDR2 SYGVQD (reference sequence). Germline trimming cut 6 bases from V and 5 bases from J; bases unmatched to any gene: 6. Material: memory CD4+ T cells sorted from blood. The sample's subset: CD45RA-negative fraction. The chain couples TRBV10-1 to TRBJ1-2, with 7 bases matching TRBD1. This receptor was identified in a woman aged 25 to 39 in good health. CDR3 in amino acids: CASSPGQAYGYTF. CDR3 DNA: TGCGCCAGCAGCCCTGGACAGGCGTATGGCTACACCTTC.